This is a list of T cell receptor beta chains from one sample in a study of CD8+CD57+ T cells in acquired aplastic anemia. Via MiXCR, TCRdb re-called the reads, giving one row per CDR3 protein. The sample carries about 48,000 distinct CDR3 sequences, 55% to 75% recorded once. Input material: sorted CD4+, CD8+, or CD8+CD57+ T cells (not recorded which) from PBMCs. The receptors stem from a human donor in good health, serving as a control. Each CDR3 is given with its conserved first and last residue. A D gene is named only where the DNA matches it firmly. The size of a clone is reported for some rows only, either as once, few or many, or as a class for expanded clones.

D gene: -; J gene: TRBJ1-2; clone size: -; V gene: TRBV20-1; CDR3 DNA: TGCAGCCCTGTGCGGGGAGGTACTAACTATGGCTACACCTTC; CDR3 protein: CSPVRGGTNYGYTF
D gene: -; J gene: TRBJ2-3; clone size: -; V gene: TRBV15; CDR3 DNA: TGTGCCACCAGCAGAGAAGGGACTCGGAGCACAGATACGCAGTATTTT; CDR3 protein: CATSREGTRSTDTQYF
D gene: TRBD1; J gene: TRBJ1-3; clone size: -; V gene: TRBV7-2; CDR3 DNA: TGTGCCAGCAGGCCAGGGGGCGCAGCAGGAAACACCATATATTTT; CDR3 protein: CASRPGGAAGNTIYF
D gene: -; J gene: TRBJ2-1; clone size: -; V gene: TRBV3-1; CDR3 DNA: TGTGCCAGCAGCGATAGAGTAGGCTCCTACAATGAGCAGTTCTTC; CDR3 protein: CASSDRVGSYNEQFF
D gene: -; J gene: TRBJ2-3; clone size: many; V gene: TRBV12-3/TRBV12-4; CDR3 DNA: TGTGCCAGCAGCCCGCCCCGGGCTCCCGTGCAGTATTTT; CDR3 protein: CASSPPRAPVQYF
D gene: -; J gene: TRBJ2-3; clone size: -; V gene: TRBV20-1; CDR3 DNA: TGCAGTGCCTCGCTGAGCGGCGCCAGCACAGATACGCAGTATTTT; CDR3 protein: CSASLSGASTDTQYF
D gene: -; J gene: TRBJ2-1; clone size: -; V gene: TRBV7-9; CDR3 DNA: TGTGCCAGCAGCCCACAGGGCAATGAGCAGTTCTTC; CDR3 protein: CASSPQGNEQFF
D gene: TRBD1; J gene: TRBJ1-6; clone size: -; V gene: TRBV19; CDR3 DNA: TGTGCCAGTAGTACTTCGACAGGGAGGAATTCACCCCTCCACTTT; CDR3 protein: CASSTSTGRNSPLHF
D gene: TRBD1; J gene: TRBJ1-1; clone size: medium-sized; V gene: TRBV2; CDR3 DNA: TGTGCCAGCAGTACTCGGGACAGGGAAGAAGCTTTCTTT; CDR3 protein: CASSTRDREEAFF
D gene: -; J gene: TRBJ1-2; clone size: -; V gene: TRBV25-1; CDR3 DNA: TGTGCCAGCAGCCCAGGGATTCTCGCTAACTATGGCTACACCTTC; CDR3 protein: CASSPGILANYGYTF
D gene: -; J gene: TRBJ2-7; clone size: many; V gene: TRBV12-3/TRBV12-4; CDR3 DNA: TGTGCCAGCAGTGCCTCAGGGAAGTCTGGCGAGCAGTACTTC; CDR3 protein: CASSASGKSGEQYF
D gene: -; J gene: TRBJ2-1; clone size: -; V gene: TRBV14; CDR3 DNA: TGTGCCAGCAGCTTTAGCAGGAATGAGCAGTTCTTC; CDR3 protein: CASSFSRNEQFF
D gene: -; J gene: TRBJ2-7; clone size: -; V gene: TRBV15; CDR3 DNA: TGTGCCACCAGCAGCATCTCAGGGGAAGAGCAGTACTTC; CDR3 protein: CATSSISGEEQYF
D gene: -; J gene: TRBJ1-1; clone size: once; V gene: TRBV6-1; CDR3 DNA: TGTGCCAGCAGACAAGGTGACCAAGCTTTCTTT; CDR3 protein: CASRQGDQAFF
D gene: TRBD1; J gene: TRBJ2-5; clone size: many; V gene: TRBV12-3/TRBV12-4; CDR3 DNA: TGTGCCAGCAGTTTGAGCCGGGACAGGGTCCAAGAGACCCAGTACTTC; CDR3 protein: CASSLSRDRVQETQYF
D gene: TRBD1; J gene: TRBJ1-6; clone size: -; V gene: TRBV5-1; CDR3 DNA: TGCGCCAGCAGCTTGGGACAGGGTGACAATTCACCCCTCCACTTT; CDR3 protein: CASSLGQGDNSPLHF
D gene: TRBD2; J gene: TRBJ2-2; clone size: many; V gene: TRBV28; CDR3 DNA: TGTGCCAGCAGTTCCTCTAGCGGGAGGGCCGGGGAGCTGTTTTTT; CDR3 protein: CASSSSSGRAGELFF
D gene: -; J gene: TRBJ1-2; clone size: -; V gene: TRBV20-1; CDR3 DNA: TGCAGTGCTAATACCGGACGTTCAGCTAACTATGGCTACACCTTC; CDR3 protein: CSANTGRSANYGYTF
D gene: -; J gene: TRBJ1-1; clone size: -; V gene: TRBV9; CDR3 DNA: TGTGCCAGCAGCGTAGGTTGGGCCAACTATGAAGCTTTCTTT; CDR3 protein: CASSVGWANYEAFF
D gene: -; J gene: TRBJ2-5; clone size: -; V gene: TRBV7-9; CDR3 DNA: TGTGCCAGCAGCCTTACCCGGGGAGAGACCCAGTACTTC; CDR3 protein: CASSLTRGETQYF
D gene: -; J gene: TRBJ2-7; clone size: -; V gene: TRBV2; CDR3 DNA: TGTGCCAGCAGTGTAACCGGCAGGGGCTACGAGCAGTACTTC; CDR3 protein: CASSVTGRGYEQYF
D gene: -; J gene: TRBJ1-5; clone size: -; V gene: TRBV10-3; CDR3 DNA: TGTGCCATCAGTGAGTCAAGGGAGCGACAGCCCCAGCATTTT; CDR3 protein: CAISESRERQPQHF
D gene: -; J gene: TRBJ1-5; clone size: -; V gene: TRBV11-2; CDR3 DNA: TGTGCCAGCAGCTTAGTCGCCGGGATGGGCAATCAGCCCCAGCATTTT; CDR3 protein: CASSLVAGMGNQPQHF
D gene: -; J gene: TRBJ2-2; clone size: many; V gene: TRBV29-1; CDR3 DNA: TGCAGCGTTGAAGTAGCCGGGCGGAACACCGGGGAGCTGTTTTTT; CDR3 protein: CSVEVAGRNTGELFF
D gene: -; J gene: TRBJ1-6; clone size: -; V gene: TRBV6-4; CDR3 DNA: TGTGCCAGCAGTGAAAGGCCCAATTCACCCCTCCACTTT; CDR3 protein: CASSERPNSPLHF
D gene: -; J gene: TRBJ1-4; clone size: -; V gene: TRBV7-9; CDR3 DNA: TGTGCCAGCAGCTTCCCTGGCGAAAAACTGTTTTTT; CDR3 protein: CASSFPGEKLFF
D gene: -; J gene: TRBJ2-7; clone size: -; V gene: TRBV6-1; CDR3 DNA: TGTGCCAGCGATGGAGTGTCTTCCTACGAGCAGTACTTC; CDR3 protein: CASDGVSSYEQYF
D gene: TRBD1; J gene: TRBJ2-5; clone size: -; V gene: TRBV19; CDR3 DNA: TGTGCCAGTAGTATATCCTCGGGACAGCAAGAGACCCAGTACTTC; CDR3 protein: CASSISSGQQETQYF
D gene: -; J gene: TRBJ1-2; clone size: -; V gene: TRBV19; CDR3 DNA: TGTGCCAGTAGTATTTGGGGACTTACAAACTATGGCTACACCTTC; CDR3 protein: CASSIWGLTNYGYTF
D gene: -; J gene: TRBJ2-7; clone size: few; V gene: TRBV2; CDR3 DNA: TGTGCCAGCAGCTTGGCGGGGGCGAGCTCCTACGAGCAGTACTTC; CDR3 protein: CASSLAGASSYEQYF
D gene: -; J gene: TRBJ2-3; clone size: -; V gene: TRBV20-1; CDR3 DNA: TGCAGTGCTAGTAGTCAAAAGACAACGGCCACGCAGTATTTT; CDR3 protein: CSASSQKTTATQYF
D gene: TRBD1; J gene: TRBJ2-1; clone size: -; V gene: TRBV2; CDR3 DNA: TGTGCCAGCATGAGGGACAGCCTCCCCGGGGAGCAGTTCTTC; CDR3 protein: CASMRDSLPGEQFF
D gene: -; J gene: TRBJ2-2; clone size: -; V gene: TRBV15; CDR3 DNA: TGTGCCACCAGAGGGGAGCTGTTTTTT; CDR3 protein: CATRGELFF
D gene: TRBD1; J gene: TRBJ1-6; clone size: few; V gene: TRBV19; CDR3 DNA: TGTGCCAGTAGTCTTGACAGGGGAGGTGATTCACCCCTCCACTTT; CDR3 protein: CASSLDRGGDSPLHF
D gene: -; J gene: TRBJ1-6; clone size: -; V gene: TRBV3-1; CDR3 DNA: TGTGCCAGCAGCCAAGTGGTCCTAAATTCACCCCTCCACTTT; CDR3 protein: CASSQVVLNSPLHF
D gene: -; J gene: TRBJ1-1; clone size: many; V gene: TRBV3-1; CDR3 DNA: TGTGCCAGCGTCCAGAACACTGAAGCTTTCTTT; CDR3 protein: CASVQNTEAFF
D gene: -; J gene: TRBJ2-7; clone size: -; V gene: TRBV15; CDR3 DNA: TGTGCTACCAGCAGAGATCAGGGTAGAGAGTTGGCAATTTCCTACGAGCAGTACTTC; CDR3 protein: CATSRDQGRELAISYEQYF
D gene: -; J gene: TRBJ2-7; clone size: -; V gene: TRBV9; CDR3 DNA: TGTGCCAGCAGCGTCGGCGAACTCCCGAACTACGAGCAGTACTTC; CDR3 protein: CASSVGELPNYEQYF
D gene: TRBD2; J gene: TRBJ2-1; clone size: -; V gene: TRBV2; CDR3 DNA: TGTGCCAGCAGTACAAGCGGGGGGGCGGTTTATGAGCAGTTCTTC; CDR3 protein: CASSTSGGAVYEQFF
D gene: -; J gene: TRBJ2-7; clone size: few; V gene: TRBV19; CDR3 DNA: TGTGCCAGTAAGGGGCAGGGGAGGAACGAGCAGTACTTC; CDR3 protein: CASKGQGRNEQYF
D gene: -; J gene: TRBJ1-5; clone size: -; V gene: TRBV19; CDR3 DNA: TGTGCCAGTAGTATTCGTGGCAATCAGCCCCAGCATTTT; CDR3 protein: CASSIRGNQPQHF
D gene: -; J gene: TRBJ1-3; clone size: -; V gene: TRBV29-1; CDR3 DNA: TGCAGCGTTGCCTCGGGGGAGAGCTCTGGAAACACCATATATTTT; CDR3 protein: CSVASGESSGNTIYF